Presented here are 23 T cell receptor beta chains from one specimen sequenced in a study of PD-1 blockade in classical Hodgkin lymphoma. Only in-frame clones appear in the TCRdb table, and some are missing; sequencing was by immunoSEQ multiplex PCR. The table lists under 45,000 clones, 66% of them singletons. Time point indicated: cycle 4 day 1 (C4D1), after 5 to 7 weeks of nivolumab. Relapse after autologous stem cell transplantation occurred in every patient, and brentuximab vedotin exposure varied. This sample comprised peripheral blood mononuclear cells (PBMCs), obtained before the fourth cycle of nivolumab. These receptors were obtained from a human donor with classical Hodgkin lymphoma.

This clone was found a few times. The CDR3 here is CASSSPGGAGEQFF. The CDR3 nucleotides read TGTGCCAGTAGTAGCCCGGGGGGGGCAGGGGAGCAGTTCTTC. V is TRBV19 and J is TRBJ2-1, with TRBD2 identical over 8 bases. This CDR3 region has 14 residues. The germline V gene encodes CDR1 LNHDA and CDR2 SQIVND (reference sequence). J lost 10 bases, V lost 4 bases, and 9 bases had no gene match.

The gene calls are TRBV5-8 and TRBJ2-5, with 8 positions matching TRBD1. The germline V gene has CDR1 SGHTS and CDR2 YDEGEE. The CDR3 is 15 residues long. Trimming cost V 4 bases and J 1 base; bases outside gene matches: 6. The CDR3 loop is CASSPRGRGQETQYF. CDR3 sequence (DNA): TGTGCCAGCAGCCCCAGGGGGCGGGGCCAAGAGACCCAGTACTTC.

The chain joins TRBV5-6 to TRBJ1-4, with 10 bases matching TRBD1. CDR3 length: 14 amino acids. Trimming at V came to 4 bases and at J to 6 bases, leaving 3 bases not matched to a gene. Per the germline V gene, CDR1 is SGHDT and CDR2 is YYEEEE. The CDR3, as DNA: TGTGCCAGCAGCCGCGGACAGGGGGATGAAAAACTGTTTTTT. Its translation is CASSRGQGDEKLFF.

The DNA for the CDR3 is TGTGCCAGCGCCGCTTTCGGGATGGCTAATGAAAAACTGTTTTTT. Protein sequence: CASAAFGMANEKLFF. The J gene is TRBJ1-4, the V gene TRBV7-9; D gene uncertain. The CDR3 is made up of 15 amino acids. Trimming stripped 8 bases from V and 3 bases from J, with 16 bases between. CDR1 and CDR2 (germline): SEHNR, FQNEAQ (reference sequence).

The chain links TRBV6-6 to TRBJ1-6; D is ambiguous. Germline assignment: CDR1 MNHNY and CDR2 SVGAGI (reference sequence). Trimming took off 7 bases at V and 9 bases at J, with 16 bases between the two ends. The CDR3 runs to 14 residues. The CDR3 nucleotides are TGTGCCAGCAACACCGGGCCGATGGGTTCACCCCTCCACTTT. Its translation: CASNTGPMGSPLHF.

The chain recombines TRBV4-1 with TRBJ2-3; TRBD1 might be the D (6 bases). CDR1 is MGHRA and CDR2 is YSYEKL in the germline V gene. Trimming pared 10 bases from V and 1 base from J, leaving 15 bases between. The CDR3 has 14 amino acids. CDR3 sequence reads: CATEQGYGTDTQYF. Written as DNA, the CDR3 is TGCGCCACCGAACAGGGTTATGGCACAGATACGCAGTATTTT.

The chain employs TRBV7-9 and TRBJ2-3, with 7 bases matching TRBD1. Germline trimming cut 0 bases from V and 0 bases from J; bases unmatched to any gene: 0. From germline, CDR1 is SEHNR and CDR2 FQNEAQ (reference sequence). The CDR3 runs to 15 residues. DNA for the CDR3: TGTGCCAGCAGCTTAGCGACAGGGAGCACAGATACGCAGTATTTT. It yields the protein CASSLATGSTDTQYF.

The chain combines TRBV14 with TRBJ1-4; 7 nucleotides align to TRBD1. Trimming removed 4 bases from V and 1 base from J; junction bases left unmatched: 3. In germline, CDR1 is SGHDN, CDR2 FVKESK. This CDR3 contains 15 residues. The CDR3 DNA reads as TGTGCCAGCAGCCCACAGGGGCGAACTAATGAAAAACTGTTTTTT. It translates to CASSPQGRTNEKLFF.

The CDR3: CASSPGGVDLYTIYF. CDR3 bases: TGTGCCAGCAGCCCCGGGGGGGTTGATTTATACACCATATATTTT. This sequence joins TRBV28 and TRBJ1-3; D possibly corresponds to TRBD1 (5 bases). The length of the CDR3 is 15 residues. The germline V gene encodes CDR1 MDHEN and CDR2 SYDVKM. Between the trimmed V and J ends, which lost 6 bases and 8 bases, there was a span of 20 bases.

The chain has TRBV6-5 and TRBJ1-3; the D gene is possibly TRBD1 (5 bases). Germline loops: CDR1 MNHEY, CDR2 SVGAGI. The CDR3 sequence is 16 residues long. With 2 bases removed from V and 0 bases from J, the gap between germline ends came to 11 bases. The CDR3 region has the DNA TGTGCCAGCAGTTACGGGGGACCGGTCTCTGGAAACACCATATATTTT. It translates to CASSYGGPVSGNTIYF.

This chain links TRBV2 with TRBJ1-5, with 9 bases aligning to TRBD1. V trimming: 6 bases; J trimming: 0 bases; junction bases outside the gene matches: 9. Germline V lookup: CDR1 SNHLY, CDR2 FYNNEI. The CDR3 is made up of 17 amino acids. The CDR3: CASSGDRALYSNQPQHF. The CDR3 DNA reads TGTGCCAGCAGCGGGGACAGGGCCCTGTATAGCAATCAGCCCCAGCATTTT.

The chain uses TRBV18 and TRBJ2-3, with D uncertain. V lost 5 bases to trimming and J lost 0 bases, with 9 bases between them. Germline assignment: CDR1 KGHSH and CDR2 LQKENI. CDR3 length: 14 amino acids. This CDR3 reads CASSSHPSTDTQYF. For the CDR3, the DNA is TGTGCCAGCTCATCCCACCCAAGCACAGATACGCAGTATTTT.

The rearrangement links TRBV7-9 to TRBJ2-3; D gene uncertain. The CDR3 has 16 amino acids. Germline values: CDR1 SEHNR, CDR2 FQNEAQ (reference sequence). Between the trimmed V and J ends, which lost 1 base and 2 bases, there was a span of 13 bases. In nucleotides, the CDR3 is TGTGCCAGCAGCTTAGATGGTACATTAATCACAGATACGCAGTATTTT. Translating it yields CASSLDGTLITDTQYF.

A few counts support this clone. The chain carries TRBV25-1 and TRBJ2-5; D ambiguous. This CDR3 region has 14 residues. The V and J ends lost 6 bases and 0 bases respectively, with 11 bases between them. Germline V gene sequence: CDR1 MGHDK, CDR2 SYGVNS. The CDR3 protein is CASSWTGYQETQYF. CDR3 nucleotides: TGTGCCAGCAGCTGGACCGGGTACCAAGAGACCCAGTACTTC.

This clone was recorded only once. This chain uses TRBV7-2 with TRBJ2-7; the match to TRBD1 covers 9 bases. V trimming: 4 bases; J trimming: 0 bases; junction bases outside the gene matches: 4. This CDR3 comprises 15 residues. Germline-derived CDR1 and CDR2 are SGHTA and FQGNSA. The CDR3 DNA follows: TGTGCCAGCAGCTCCGAGACAGGGGGCTCCTACGAGCAGTACTTC. Translated, it gives CASSSETGGSYEQYF.

Regarding this clone: A read error may produce the germline difference seen at one junction end. The V gene is TRBV25-1, the J gene TRBJ1-5, with D perhaps TRBD1 (5 bases). The CDR3 is 16 residues long. Per germline, CDR1 MGHDK and CDR2 SYGVNS. The CDR3 spells CASGEGGHYSNQPQHF. The CDR3 coding sequence is TGTGCCAGCGGTGAGGGAGGACATTATAGCAATCAGCCCCAGCATTTT.

This clone was seen more than once but under ten times. The chain carries TRBV30 and TRBJ2-7; weak D call: TRBD2 (7 bases). With 2 bases removed from V and 4 bases from J, the gap between germline ends came to 15 bases. The CDR3 is 14 residues long. Germline V CDR1 and CDR2: GTSNPN, SVGIG (reference sequence). As DNA, the CDR3 is TGTGCCTGGAGTTGGGGGGGGGCGGAGTACGAGCAGTACTTC. It codes for CAWSWGGAEYEQYF.

This clone has just a few counts. The gene calls are TRBV9 and TRBJ2-1; no reliable D call. The CDR3 totals 14 residues. Germline V CDR1 and CDR2: SGDLS, YYNGEE. The V and J ends lost 0 bases and 3 bases respectively, with 7 bases between them. The CDR3 protein is CASSVEANYNEQFF. CDR3 sequence (DNA): TGTGCCAGCAGCGTAGAAGCTAACTACAATGAGCAGTTCTTC.

This clone was seen a few times. The chain combines TRBV9 with TRBJ2-1; TRBD1 or TRBD2 may be the D gene (6 bases each). The germline V gene has CDR1 SGDLS and CDR2 YYNGEE. CDR3 length equals 15 residues. The V and J ends lost 3 bases and 4 bases respectively, with 14 bases between them. In nucleotides, the CDR3 is TGTGCCAGCAGCGACCTTGGGGGGCAATACAATGAGCAGTTCTTC. Residues: CASSDLGGQYNEQFF.

This clone was detected only a few times. This chain connects TRBV6-1 to TRBJ1-1; 11 positions agree with TRBD1. CDR3 length equals 14 residues. Germline assignment: CDR1 MNHNS and CDR2 SASEGT. After removal of 6 bases from V and 5 bases from J, the junction contained 5 bases not matched to a gene. The CDR3 loop is CASSGRDRGTEAFF. The CDR3 nucleotides are TGTGCCAGCAGCGGTCGGGACAGGGGGACTGAAGCTTTCTTT.

The chain couples TRBV14 to TRBJ2-2, with D possibly matching TRBD2 (6 bases). Germline-derived CDR1 and CDR2 are SGHDN and FVKESK. The CDR3 is 17 amino acids. Trimming took 0 bases from V and 7 from J, leaving 18 bases between them. Here the CDR3 reads CASSQDHVTRGLGELFF. DNA of the CDR3: TGTGCCAGCAGCCAAGATCATGTGACTAGGGGCCTCGGGGAGCTGTTTTTT.

This clone has only a few counts. The CDR3 DNA sequence: TGCGCCAGCAGCCCCAGGAGGGACAACGAAGCTTTCTTT. This encodes CASSPRRDNEAFF. This chain uses TRBV10-1 with TRBJ1-1; TRBD1 might be the D (6 bases). Germline loops: CDR1 WNHNN, CDR2 SYGVQD (reference sequence). The CDR3 loop spans 13 amino acids. V lost 6 bases and J 8 bases, leaving 16 bases between the germline ends.

About this clone itself: The junction shows a germline mismatch at one end, possibly a read error. The genes are TRBV25-1 and TRBJ2-2, with D perhaps being TRBD1 or TRBD2 (6 bases each). Germline CDR1 MGHDK, CDR2 SYGVNS. The CDR3 contains 12 residues. The CDR3 bases are TGTGCCAGCAGTGCGGCCGGGGGCTTCTTGCTTTTT. Residues: CASSAAGGFLLF.